These 14 T cell receptor beta chains share one sample of origin, sequenced in a study of Ad26.COV2.S vaccination and SARS-CoV-2 variants. Documented treatment: roughly 20 received Ad26.COV2.S at low or high dose, single or two shots; a few received placebo; per-sample allocation not given. On day 63 after the first injection, vaccine and placebo recipients gave samples. This table comes from immunoSEQ multiplex PCR, and its TCRdb copy is limited to in-frame clones, with some not included. Of around 300,000 clones listed, approximately 90% are singletons. The source was peripheral blood, collected in a trial of Ad26.COV2.S vaccine versus placebo. Every receptor here comes from a person aged 18-65 years who received the Ad26.COV2.S COVID-19 vaccine or a placebo.

The chain uses TRBV7-2 and TRBJ1-5, with 7 bases lining up with TRBD1. With V trimmed by 3 bases and J by 5 bases, 4 bases remained unmatched. The CDR3 has 14 amino acids. Per the germline V gene, CDR1 is SGHTA and CDR2 is FQGNSA. CDR3 sequence (DNA): TGTGCCAGCAGCTTTGGACAGGCACATCAGCCCCAGCATTTT. As protein: CASSFGQAHQPQHF.

J is TRBJ2-1 and V is TRBV24-1; D gene uncertain. Trimming pared 2 bases from V and 0 bases from J, leaving 10 bases between. CDR3 size: 16 residues. In germline, CDR1 is KGHDR, CDR2 SFDVKD. CDR3 in amino acids: CATSDSRPGSYNEQFF. The CDR3 region has the DNA TGTGCCACCAGTGATTCCCGACCGGGCTCCTACAATGAGCAGTTCTTC.

This chain links TRBV5-4 with TRBJ1-5; tentative D call: TRBD1 (5 bases). Germline-derived CDR1 and CDR2 are SGHNT and YYREEE (reference sequence). The CDR3 sequence is 14 residues long. The ends were cut back, 0 bases at V and 7 bases at J, with 11 bases in the middle. The CDR3 region has the DNA TGTGCCAGCAGCTTGGCGGGGGGTGGGCAGCCCCAGCATTTT. Residues: CASSLAGGGQPQHF.

The genes are TRBV11-3 and TRBJ2-7, with a tentative D call TRBD1 (6 bases). Trimming took 5 bases from V and 0 from J, leaving 20 bases between them. The germline CDR1 and CDR2 sequences are SGHNT and YENEEA. The CDR3 runs to 17 residues. Here the CDR3 DNA reads TGTGCCAGCAGCATGAAACAGGGTGAGCCTAGCTCCTACGAGCAGTACTTC. This codes for CASSMKQGEPSSYEQYF.

The CDR3 region has the DNA TGTGCCAGCAGCTTAGCGGGGGGCACCAAGCAGTACTTC. Translating gives CASSLAGGTKQYF. The chain combines TRBV11-2 with TRBJ2-7; the D gene is possibly TRBD2 (7 bases). This CDR3 has 13 residues. Trimming pared 1 base from V and 8 bases from J, leaving 12 bases between. Germline V lookup: CDR1 SGHAT, CDR2 FQNNGV.

The chain has TRBV10-3 and TRBJ2-7; D is perhaps TRBD2 (6 bases). The CDR3 has 15 amino acids. The V and J ends lost 3 bases and 3 bases respectively, with 15 bases between them. CDR1 ENHRY and CDR2 SYGVKD come from the germline V gene. CDR3 protein: CAISDQGGLSYEQYF. The CDR3, as DNA: TGTGCCATCAGTGATCAGGGAGGACTCAGCTACGAGCAGTACTTC.

Concerning this clone itself: Other DNA sequences in the sample encode the same CDR3. The rearrangement uses TRBV20-1 and TRBJ2-3, with D unclear. This CDR3 region has 11 residues. CDR1 and CDR2 from the germline V gene are DFQATT and SNEGSKA (reference sequence). Between the trimmed V and J ends, which lost 5 bases and 4 bases, there was a span of 7 bases. The chain's CDR3 is CSASPADTQYF. The CDR3 region has the DNA TGCAGTGCTTCACCGGCAGATACGCAGTATTTT.

The genes are TRBV7-9 and TRBJ1-6, with D unresolved. The V and J ends lost 1 base and 12 bases respectively, with 16 bases between them. This CDR3 has 15 residues. CDR1 is SEHNR, CDR2 FQNEAQ, per germline (reference sequence). The DNA for the CDR3 is TGTGCCAGCAGCTTAGTCGGATCGTCCGGAATACCCCTCCACTTT. Its protein is CASSLVGSSGIPLHF.

This sequence joins TRBV7-2 and TRBJ2-5, with 8 bases lining up with TRBD1. Germline values: CDR1 SGHTA, CDR2 FQGNSA. The trim removed 1 base at V and 4 bases at J, leaving 8 bases unmatched. The length of the CDR3 is 16 residues. The DNA of the CDR3 is TGTGCCAGCAGCTTAGTAGTCCAGGGGGCGGGAGAGACCCAGTACTTC. Its translation: CASSLVVQGAGETQYF.

The chain joins TRBV27 to TRBJ1-5, with D possibly matching TRBD1 (6 bases). Germline assignment: CDR1 MNHEY and CDR2 SMNVEV (reference sequence). The V end lost 5 bases, the J end lost 3 bases, and 11 bases lay between the germline ends. The CDR3 length is 14 residues. The CDR3 sequence is CASSQTGYNQPQHF. The CDR3 DNA sequence: TGTGCCAGCAGTCAAACAGGGTACAATCAGCCCCAGCATTTT.

The chain is built from TRBV6-8 and TRBJ1-2; TRBD1 agrees at 9 bases. The CDR3 is 17 residues long. Germline V lookup: CDR1 MNHGY, CDR2 SAAAGT. Trimming cost V 2 bases and J 0 bases; bases outside gene matches: 7. For the CDR3, the DNA is TGTGCCAGCAGTTACGGGACAGGGAGGTTTCCTAACTATGGCTACACCTTC. Amino acids: CASSYGTGRFPNYGYTF.

The chain combines TRBV7-2 with TRBJ2-7, with D unresolved. Germline CDR1 is SGHTA and CDR2 is FQGNSA. Trimming removed 1 base from V and 2 bases from J, with 12 bases in between. This CDR3 has 15 amino acids. CDR3 sequence reads: CASSLDKITTYEQYF. The CDR3, as DNA: TGTGCCAGCAGCTTAGACAAGATAACAACCTACGAGCAGTACTTC. Complete variable domain (other parts from reference TRBV7-2 and TRBJ2-7): GAGVSQSPSNKVTEKGKDVELRCDPISGHTALYWYRQSLGQGLEFLIYFQGNSAPDKSGLPSDRFSAERTGGSVSTLTIQRTQQEDSAVYLCASSLDKITTYEQYFGPGTRLTVT.

V is TRBV3-1 (or the pseudogene TRBV3-2) and J is TRBJ1-3; D is ambiguous. Per germline, CDR1 LGHDT and CDR2 YNNKEL (reference sequence). The CDR3 extends over 18 amino acids. Deletions cut 0 bases from V and 0 bases from J, with 15 bases between. The CDR3 nucleotides are TGTGCCAGCAGCCAAGAGGATGGAGGAGTAAGCTCTGGAAACACCATATATTTT. It yields the protein CASSQEDGGVSSGNTIYF.

This clone was observed a single time. CDR3 nucleotide sequence: TGTGCCAGTAGTATTCAGGGGGATTACAATGAGCAGTTCTTC. It codes for CASSIQGDYNEQFF. V is TRBV19 and J is TRBJ2-1; TRBD1 aligns across 7 bases. CDR1 LNHDA and CDR2 SQIVND come from the germline V gene (reference sequence). The CDR3 consists of 14 residues. Trimming took 3 bases from V and 4 from J; bases not matched to a gene: 3.